These 5 T cell receptor beta chains originate from one sample sequenced in a study of blood T cell repertoires in COVID-19. Only in-frame clones appear in the TCRdb table, and some are missing; sequencing was by immunoSEQ multiplex PCR. The sample holds over 200,000 clones, roughly nine tenths seen once. Specimen: peripheral blood. These receptors came from a middle-aged man with acute or convalescent COVID-19.

The chain is built from TRBV10-2 and TRBJ2-7; D not resolved. The germline gives CDR1 WSHSY, CDR2 SAAADI. The CDR3 is made up of 14 amino acids. V lost 6 bases and J 0 bases, leaving 12 bases between the germline ends. The CDR3 coding sequence is TGCGCCAGCAGCAGACACCTGAACTCCTACGAGCAGTACTTC. It yields the protein CASSRHLNSYEQYF.

This clone was counted a single time. The CDR3 spells CASSFQLAGATDTQYF. The DNA for the CDR3 is TGTGCCAGCAGCTTCCAGCTAGCGGGAGCTACAGATACGCAGTATTTT. J is TRBJ2-3 and V is TRBV7-9, with 10 bases aligning to TRBD2. The CDR3 has 16 residues. Per germline, CDR1 SEHNR and CDR2 FQNEAQ (reference sequence). After removal of 3 bases from V and 3 bases from J, the junction contained 6 bases not matched to a gene.

This clone was seen only a few times. The V and J genes are TRBV7-7 and TRBJ2-5, with D tentatively TRBD2 (5 bases). Germline values: CDR1 SSHAT, CDR2 FNYEAQ (reference sequence). V lost 1 base and J 4 bases, leaving 13 bases between the germline ends. There are 15 residues in the CDR3. DNA for the CDR3: TGTGCCAGCAGCTTAGGCGCAGATAGCGTAGAGACCCAGTACTTC. Protein sequence: CASSLGADSVETQYF.

The chain uses TRBV24-1 and TRBJ2-3; the match to TRBD2 covers 12 bases. CDR3 length: 20 residues. The V gene end was trimmed by 1 base and the J gene end by 0 bases; junction bases not matched to a gene: 10. CDR1 is KGHDR, CDR2 SFDVKD, per germline. Written as DNA, the CDR3 is TGTGCCACCAGTGATTTCCAGGGGACTAGCGGGTGGACTAGCACAGATACGCAGTATTTT. Its protein is CATSDFQGTSGWTSTDTQYF.

V usage is TRBV19 and J usage is TRBJ2-1, with D perhaps matching TRBD1 (5 bases). V was shortened by 4 bases and J by 0 bases, with 7 bases between the two germline ends. The germline V gene has CDR1 LNHDA and CDR2 SQIVND (reference sequence). CDR3 size: 14 residues. CDR3 protein: CASSTGYSYNEQFF. The CDR3 nucleotides are TGTGCCAGTAGTACAGGGTACTCCTACAATGAGCAGTTCTTC.